A selection of T cell receptor beta chains follows, all from one sample in a study of graft-versus-host responses after intestinal transplantation. Their antigen targets remain unknown. Clones were sequenced by immunoSEQ multiplex PCR, and TCRdb holds only the in-frame ones, with some missing. The top ten clones hold 0.83% of a sample with about 85,000 clones, approximately 78% of them seen once. The source was unstimulated CD4+ T cells sorted from spleen or lymph node cells, collected before intestinal transplant. The receptor source for this set is a human donor who received an intestinal transplant. The CDR3 runs from the conserved cysteine through the conserved F or W. D genes are given only for firm matches. Not all rows give a size; the values are once, few, many and, for expanded clones, a class.

J	size	V	D	DNA	CDR3
TRBJ2-3	.	TRBV6-5	TRBD2	TGTGCCAGCAGTTACATCTCTAGCGGCCCCACAGATACGCAGTATTTT	CASSYISSGPTDTQYF
TRBJ2-2	.	TRBV18	TRBD1	TGTGCCAGCTCACTCCGACAGGGGGCGTTAACCGGGGAGCTGTTTTTT	CASSLRQGALTGELFF
TRBJ2-5	.	TRBV5-6	.	TGTGCCAGCAGCTTGGAGGCACTACAAGAGACCCAGTACTTC	CASSLEALQETQYF
TRBJ2-2	once	TRBV7-9	TRBD1	TGTGCCAGCAGCTACGACAGGGAAACCGGGGAGCTGTTTTTT	CASSYDRETGELFF
TRBJ2-5	.	TRBV14	.	TGTGCCAGCAGCCAAGTGCCCGGGAACAGTGTAGGGACCCAGTACTTC	CASSQVPGNSVGTQYF
TRBJ1-2	.	TRBV28	.	TGTGCCAGCAGATTAGGCGGGGTCAGTGGCTACACCTTC	CASRLGGVSGYTF
TRBJ2-7	.	TRBV7-3	TRBD2	TGTGCCAGCAGCTTCGCTAGCGGGGGGTCCTACGAGCAGTACTTC	CASSFASGGSYEQYF
TRBJ1-1	once	TRBV19	.	TGTGCCAGTAGTATGGAAGTCGGGGGGATGAACACTGAAGCTTTCTTT	CASSMEVGGMNTEAFF
TRBJ2-5	.	TRBV5-1	TRBD2	TGCGCCAGCAGCTTGGGAATTAGCGGGAGGCAGAGAGAGACCCAGTACTTC	CASSLGISGRQRETQYF
TRBJ2-7	.	TRBV4-2	TRBD2	TGTGCCAGCAGCCAAGATCCCAGCGGGAGGAACAACGAGCAGTACTTC	CASSQDPSGRNNEQYF
TRBJ2-7	.	TRBV28	.	TGTGCCAGCAGAGCTTACAGGGAAAACGACGAGCAGTACTTC	CASRAYRENDEQYF
TRBJ2-5	.	TRBV28	.	TGTGCCAGCAACCCCAGTGGGGGGCAAGAGACCCAGTACTTC	CASNPSGGQETQYF
TRBJ1-1	few	TRBV5-4	.	TGTGCCAGCAGCTCGACGGGGCGGGGGGACACTGAAGCTTTCTTT	CASSSTGRGDTEAFF
TRBJ1-2	.	TRBV6-1	.	TGTGCCAGCAGGGGACCAGGGGACTATGGCTACACCTTC	CASRGPGDYGYTF
TRBJ1-1	.	TRBV18	TRBD1	TGTGCCAGCTCACCACCGCCTCTTACAGGGGGGACTGAAGCTTTCTTT	CASSPPPLTGGTEAFF
TRBJ2-7	.	TRBV18	TRBD2	TGTGCCAGCTCACCGGGGACTAGCGCGTACGAGCAGTACTTC	CASSPGTSAYEQYF
TRBJ2-6	.	TRBV29-1	TRBD2	TGCAGCGTCCCCCGGGGGGGCGCTGGGGCCAACGTCCTGACTTTC	CSVPRGGAGANVLTF
TRBJ1-2	.	TRBV10-2	.	TGCGCCAGCAGAACCGACAGTTATGGCTACACCTTC	CASRTDSYGYTF
TRBJ1-5	.	TRBV15	TRBD1	TGTGCCACCAGCAGTGGACAGGGGTCGAGACAGCCCCAGCATTTT	CATSSGQGSRQPQHF
TRBJ1-1	few	TRBV5-1	.	TGCGCCAGCAGCACGGAGGCTGGAGCTTTCTTT	CASSTEAGAFF
TRBJ2-1	.	TRBV4-1	.	TGCGCCAGCAGCCAAGGCGCTCAGGCCACCAACAATGAGCAGTTCTTC	CASSQGAQATNNEQFF
TRBJ1-1	.	TRBV7-2	TRBD1	TGTGCCAGCAGTACGTACAGGGGATACACTGAAGCTTTCTTT	CASSTYRGYTEAFF
TRBJ2-1	.	TRBV5-4	TRBD1	TGTGCCAGCAGCGCCAACCGGGACAGGGGGCTACATGAGCAGTTCTTC	CASSANRDRGLHEQFF
TRBJ2-1	.	TRBV6-1	.	TGTGCCAGCAGTTTCCCTAGGGGGGGGCTAAGGCAGTTCTTC	CASSFPRGGLRQFF
TRBJ2-1	.	TRBV2	TRBD2	TGTGCCAGCAGGGCCGAGCGGGAAGGCCATGAGCAGTTCTTC	CASRAEREGHEQFF
TRBJ2-3	.	TRBV9	TRBD2	TGTGCCAGCAGCAGGGAGGGAGGGCAGACCCCAGATACGCAGTATTTT	CASSREGGQTPDTQYF
TRBJ2-1	once	TRBV18	TRBD1	TGTGCCAGCTCAGGACAGGGAGACTACAATGAGCAGTTCTTC	CASSGQGDYNEQFF
TRBJ2-6	.	TRBV15	.	TGTGCCACCAGCAAGGGACTGGGCTCTGGGGCCAACGTCCTGACTTTC	CATSKGLGSGANVLTF
TRBJ2-5	once	TRBV7-8	.	TGTGCCAGCAGCCACTTGATCAGGGCCCAGTACTTC	CASSHLIRAQYF
TRBJ1-1	.	TRBV19	.	TGTGCCAGTACTGGGGGGGGTACTGAAGCTTTCTTT	CASTGGGTEAFF
TRBJ2-2	.	TRBV2	TRBD2	TGTGCCAGCAGACCTGGACTAGCGGTGACCGGGGAGCTGTTTTTT	CASRPGLAVTGELFF
TRBJ2-7	.	TRBV6-6	TRBD2	TGTGCCAGCAGTTACTCCGCGGGGGGAATCTACGAGCAGTACTTC	CASSYSAGGIYEQYF
TRBJ2-5	once	TRBV7-2	TRBD2	TGTGCCAGCAGCTTAGTCTTGGGCGGGGGGGTCCAAGAGACCCAGTACTTC	CASSLVLGGGVQETQYF
TRBJ2-7	.	TRBV4-1	TRBD2	TGCGCCAGCAGCCAAGATTTCGGGGGGGTTCGTGTCTACGAGCAGTACTTC	CASSQDFGGVRVYEQYF
TRBJ2-7	.	TRBV28	TRBD1	TGTGCCAGCAGCCGACAGGGGGCACGTTACGAGCAGTACTTC	CASSRQGARYEQYF
TRBJ2-2	.	TRBV6-5	TRBD1	TGTGCCAGCAGTTACTTTGGGACAGCTACCGGGGAGCTGTTTTTT	CASSYFGTATGELFF
TRBJ2-1	.	TRBV28	TRBD2	TGTGCCAGCAGTATAGCGGGGGGCTACAATGAGCAGTTCTTC	CASSIAGGYNEQFF
TRBJ1-5	.	TRBV4-1	.	TGCGCCAGCAGCCAAGTTCAGGGTATCCGCAGCAATCAGCCCCAGCATTTT	CASSQVQGIRSNQPQHF
TRBJ1-5	.	TRBV2	.	TGTGCCAGCAGTGAACGTAGCAATCAGCCCCAGCATTTT	CASSERSNQPQHF
TRBJ1-4	.	TRBV6-4	.	TGTGCCAGCAGTGTGGGCCTAAATGAAAAACTGTTTTTT	CASSVGLNEKLFF
TRBJ1-1	.	TRBV2	.	TGTGCCAGCATCGGGAGGGGTCTTGAGGCTTTCTTT	CASIGRGLEAFF
TRBJ1-2	.	TRBV10-3	.	TGTGCCATCAGTGCTAGGGGTGAGAACTATGGCTACACCTTC	CAISARGENYGYTF
TRBJ2-1	few	TRBV5-1	TRBD2	TGCGCCAGCAGCTTGGCTCGGGAGGGCCATGAGCAGTTCTTC	CASSLAREGHEQFF
TRBJ2-7	.	TRBV2	.	TGTGCCAGCAGAAGTACAGGTGGGTCCTACGAGCAGTACTTC	CASRSTGGSYEQYF
TRBJ1-2	once	TRBV2	TRBD1	TGTGCCAGCAGACTCCCCGGGACAGGGGGCGCGTGGGGCTACACCTTC	CASRLPGTGGAWGYTF
TRBJ2-1	.	TRBV30	TRBD1	TGTGCCTGGAAGGACAGGGAAAATGAGCAGTTCTTC	CAWKDRENEQFF
TRBJ1-2	.	TRBV5-1	.	TGCGCCAGCAGCCTCGACAGATTTTACTATGGCTACACCTTC	CASSLDRFYYGYTF
TRBJ1-2	.	TRBV5-1	TRBD1	TGCGCCAGCAGCGACGACAGGGTAGGCTACACCTTC	CASSDDRVGYTF
TRBJ2-2	.	TRBV19	TRBD1	TGTGCCAGTAGTACCTTGACAGGGGGCCGGAACGGGGAGCTGTTTTTT	CASSTLTGGRNGELFF
TRBJ2-7	few	TRBV19	TRBD2	TGTGCCAGTAGTATAGCGGGAGGTTCCTACGAGCAGTACTTC	CASSIAGGSYEQYF
TRBJ1-1	.	TRBV15	.	TGTGCCACCAGCCACTCGGGAGGAGGCACTGAAGCTTTCTTT	CATSHSGGGTEAFF
TRBJ2-5	.	TRBV5-1	TRBD1	TGCGCCAGCAGCGAGGACAGGGGGCGCGCTGAGACCCAGTACTTC	CASSEDRGRAETQYF
TRBJ2-5	.	TRBV20-1	.	TGCAGTGGACGACAGCTGGAGACCCAGTACTTC	CSGRQLETQYF
TRBJ2-3	.	TRBV5-1	.	TGCGCCAGCAGCTTAGGACAGGGAGGGGATACGCAGTATTTT	CASSLGQGGDTQYF
TRBJ2-7	.	TRBV28	TRBD1	TGTGCCAGCAGTTTATATTCCCCCCTCAGACAGGGTTTCAGCTCCTACGAGCAGTACTTC	CASSLYSPLRQGFSSYEQYF
TRBJ2-5	.	TRBV28	.	TGTGCCAGCCGTCCCCAGCGCAGGGCAGAGACCCAGTACTTC	CASRPQRRAETQYF
TRBJ2-3	.	TRBV5-1	.	TGCGCCAGCAGCTTGGGCGGTACCACAGATACGCAGTATTTT	CASSLGGTTDTQYF